This T cell receptor beta chain was profiled in a study of cytomegalovirus exposure and HLA in healthy donors. V shed 2 bases and J shed 6 bases, with 16 bases lying between them. This CDR3 is built from 15 residues. Germline-derived CDR1 and CDR2 are SGHRS and YFSETQ. Primers for the PCR totalled 60 Vbeta and 13 Jbeta. Libraries were prepared by immunoSEQ multiplex PCR; TCRdb keeps only in-frame clonotypes and omits some of them. The sample carries fewer than 200,000 clones, about four fifths recorded once. A single count supports this clone. The rearrangement links TRBV5-1 to TRBJ2-3, with D perhaps TRBD2 (6 bases). The clonotype comes from a man aged 40-49 years in good health and CMV-seropositive. Input material: PBMCs. The DNA for the CDR3 is TGCGCCAGCAGCTTCGGACTGTTCGGGAGCGATACGCAGTATTTT. It codes for CASSFGLFGSDTQYF.